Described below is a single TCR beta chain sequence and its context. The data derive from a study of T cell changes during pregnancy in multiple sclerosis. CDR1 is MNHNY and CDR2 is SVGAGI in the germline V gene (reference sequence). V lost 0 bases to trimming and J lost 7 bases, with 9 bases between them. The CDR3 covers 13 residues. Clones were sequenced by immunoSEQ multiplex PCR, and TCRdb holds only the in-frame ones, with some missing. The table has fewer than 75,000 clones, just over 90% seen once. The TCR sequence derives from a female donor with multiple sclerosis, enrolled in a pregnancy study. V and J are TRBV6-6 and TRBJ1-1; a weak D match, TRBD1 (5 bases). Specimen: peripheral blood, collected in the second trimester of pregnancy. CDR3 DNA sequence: TGTGCCAGCAGTTACTCCAGCGGGGGTGAAGCTTTCTTT. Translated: CASSYSSGGEAFF.